This is a list of T cell receptor beta chains from one sample in a study of naive CD8 T cells in extremely preterm neonates. The assay was immunoSEQ multiplex PCR, and TCRdb's table has in-frame clones only and misses some. The table lists around 23,000 clones, approximately 88% of them singletons. Sequencing input: naive CD8+ T cells from cord blood. The receptors shown here come from a boy who was born preterm. Each CDR3 is given with its conserved first and last residue. A D gene is named only where the DNA matches it firmly. Some rows mark clone size as missing; the rest say once, few, many or name a class of expanded clone.

>TRBV7-2|TRBD1|NA|TRBJ1-5
CASSTWTGGRRNQPQHF
TGTGCCAGCAGCACCTGGACAGGGGGCCGGCGCAATCAGCCCCAGCATTTT
>TRBV21-1|NA|NA|TRBJ2-7
CASSKWDRADEQYF
TGTGCCAGCAGCAAGTGGGACAGGGCGGACGAGCAGTACTTC
>TRBV30|TRBD2|NA|TRBJ2-7
CAWSVGGGAYEQYF
TGTGCCTGGAGTGTAGGCGGGGGGGCCTACGAGCAGTACTTC
>TRBV27|NA|NA|TRBJ1-2
CASSSDGFNYGYTF
TGTGCCAGCTCCTCGGACGGCTTTAACTATGGCTACACCTTC
>TRBV5-5|NA|NA|TRBJ2-2
CASGTTGAGELFF
TGTGCCAGCGGAACGACGGGAGCCGGGGAGCTGTTTTTT
>TRBV30|TRBD1|NA|TRBJ2-7
CAWSVGTGGYEQYF
TGTGCCTGGAGTGTGGGGACAGGGGGCTACGAGCAGTACTTC
>TRBV27|TRBD2|NA|TRBJ2-3
CASSLLAGDTQYF
TGTGCCAGCAGTTTACTAGCGGGGGATACGCAGTATTTT
>TRBV10-1|TRBD1|NA|TRBJ1-1
CASRGQGATEAFF
TGCGCCAGCAGGGGACAGGGGGCCACTGAAGCTTTCTTT
>TRBV13|TRBD2|NA|TRBJ2-1
CASSPGLAPNEQFF
TGTGCCAGCAGCCCGGGACTAGCGCCTAATGAGCAGTTCTTC
>TRBV9|NA|NA|TRBJ1-5
CASSVGEGNQPQHF
TGTGCCAGCAGCGTAGGAGAAGGCAATCAGCCCCAGCATTTT
>TRBV5-6|NA|NA|TRBJ2-7
CASSLGVEGYEQYF
TGTGCCAGCAGCTTGGGGGTGGAAGGGTACGAGCAGTACTTC
>TRBV7-3|TRBD2|once|TRBJ2-7
CASSLAGGSYEQYF
TGTGCCAGCAGCTTAGCGGGGGGCTCCTACGAGCAGTACTTC
>TRBV9|NA|NA|TRBJ1-6
CASSVGGSPLHF
TGTGCCAGCAGCGTAGGGGGATCACCCCTCCACTTT
>TRBV5-1|NA|NA|TRBJ2-7
CASSPYTRGVSYEQYF
TGCGCCAGCAGCCCCTACACTAGGGGGGTCTCCTACGAGCAGTACTTC
>TRBV9|NA|NA|TRBJ2-7
CASSATYEQYF
TGTGCCAGCAGCGCCACCTACGAGCAGTACTTC
>TRBV4-1|NA|once|TRBJ1-2
CASSQGTSYGYTF
TGCGCCAGCAGCCAAGGGACAAGCTATGGCTACACCTTC
>TRBV27|NA|NA|TRBJ2-1
CASSLQGNEQFF
TGTGCCAGCAGTTTACAGGGCAATGAGCAGTTCTTC
>TRBV5-6|TRBD1|NA|TRBJ1-2
CASSWGTGYGYTF
TGTGCCAGCAGCTGGGGGACAGGCTATGGCTACACCTTC
>TRBV19|NA|NA|TRBJ2-7
CASSIFGGTYEQYF
TGTGCCAGTAGTATATTCGGGGGCACCTACGAGCAGTACTTC
>TRBV2|NA|once|TRBJ2-7
CASSGGGRSSYEQYF
TGTGCCAGCAGTGGGGGAGGACGGAGCTCCTACGAGCAGTACTTC
>TRBV5-6|TRBD2|NA|TRBJ2-7
CASSLAGTSYEQYF
TGTGCCAGCAGCTTGGCCGGGACTAGCTACGAGCAGTACTTC
>TRBV9|TRBD2|NA|TRBJ2-7
CASSVGTSGGAYEQYF
TGTGCCAGCAGCGTAGGGACTAGCGGGGGGGCCTACGAGCAGTACTTC
>TRBV5-1|TRBD2|NA|TRBJ2-1
CASSPSGEPYNEQFF
TGCGCCAGCAGCCCGAGCGGGGAACCCTACAATGAGCAGTTCTTC
>TRBV29-1|TRBD1|NA|TRBJ2-7
CSVLTGTGGSYEQYF
TGCAGCGTCCTAACCGGGACAGGGGGCTCCTACGAGCAGTACTTC
>TRBV21-1|NA|NA|TRBJ2-1
CASSKYNEQFF
TGTGCCAGCAGCAAATACAATGAGCAGTTCTTC
>TRBV5-1|NA|NA|TRBJ2-7
CASSLATYEQYF
TGCGCCAGCAGCTTGGCCACCTACGAGCAGTACTTC
>TRBV30|NA|NA|TRBJ2-7
CAWSDGRGYEQYF
TGTGCCTGGAGTGACGGCAGGGGATACGAGCAGTACTTC
>TRBV19|TRBD1|NA|TRBJ2-7
CASSIGTGYEQYF
TGTGCCAGTAGTATAGGGACAGGCTACGAGCAGTACTTC
>TRBV28|NA|NA|TRBJ2-3
CASTDSTDTQYF
TGTGCCAGCACCGACAGCACAGATACGCAGTATTTT
>TRBV15|NA|NA|TRBJ2-3
CATRGTDTQYF
TGTGCCACCAGGGGCACAGATACGCAGTATTTT
>TRBV27|NA|NA|TRBJ1-3
CASSLSGGNTIYF
TGTGCCAGCAGTTTAAGTGGGGGAAACACCATATATTTT
>TRBV5-4|NA|NA|TRBJ1-2
CASSRDNYGYTF
TGTGCCAGCAGCCGGGACAACTATGGCTACACCTTC
>TRBV5-1|TRBD2|NA|TRBJ2-7
CASSTGLAGASYEQYF
TGCGCCAGCAGCACGGGACTAGCGGGGGCCTCCTACGAGCAGTACTTC
>TRBV11-2|TRBD1|NA|TRBJ1-2
CASSQGVLTAYGYTF
TGTGCCAGCAGTCAGGGGGTATTAACCGCCTATGGCTACACCTTC
>TRBV4-1|TRBD1|NA|TRBJ2-7
CASSQDPGTGAYEQYF
TGCGCCAGCAGCCAAGATCCCGGGACAGGGGCCTACGAGCAGTACTTC
>TRBV11-2|TRBD1|NA|TRBJ2-2
CASSPTGDTGELFF
TGTGCCAGCAGCCCGACAGGGGACACCGGGGAGCTGTTTTTT
>TRBV29-1|NA|NA|TRBJ1-4
CSVEAGVPNEKLFF
TGCAGCGTTGAAGCTGGGGTTCCGAATGAAAAACTGTTTTTT
>TRBV7-2|NA|NA|TRBJ2-4
CASSLVRDAKNIQYF
TGTGCCAGCAGCTTAGTCCGGGACGCAAAAAACATTCAGTACTTC
>TRBV11-2|NA|NA|TRBJ2-5
CASSLYQETQYF
TGTGCCAGCAGCTTATACCAAGAGACCCAGTACTTC
>TRBV9|TRBD2|NA|TRBJ2-2
CASSVPSGTGELFF
TGTGCCAGCAGCGTCCCTAGCGGTACCGGGGAGCTGTTTTTT
>TRBV9|NA|NA|TRBJ1-4
CASSVGGATNEKLFF
TGTGCCAGCAGCGTAGGGGGTGCAACTAATGAAAAACTGTTTTTT
>TRBV20-1|NA|few|TRBJ2-1
CSARDYNEQFF
TGCAGTGCTAGGGACTACAATGAGCAGTTCTTC